Listed here is a single T cell receptor beta chain. TCRdb analysed the 5' RACE reads with MiXCR anew, one entry per CDR3 protein. The data show a few hundred thousand distinct CDR3 sequences, approximately 5.2% seen once. The data are from a study of T cells after yellow fever vaccination. The CDR3 runs 15 residues. With 0 bases removed from V and 7 bases from J, the gap between germline ends came to 13 bases. Looked up from germline, CDR1 is LGHNA and CDR2 is YSLEER. Here the sequenced sample was CD4+ T cells sorted from PBMCs, taken on the day of the yellow fever booster vaccination. This receptor was obtained from a young man who received the YFV17D yellow fever vaccine. The chain couples TRBV4-3 to TRBJ1-5; D is unresolved. CDR3 sequence reads: CASSQDLRVVQPQHF. In DNA, the CDR3 is TGCGCCAGCAGCCAAGATCTAAGGGTTGTGCAGCCCCAGCATTTT.